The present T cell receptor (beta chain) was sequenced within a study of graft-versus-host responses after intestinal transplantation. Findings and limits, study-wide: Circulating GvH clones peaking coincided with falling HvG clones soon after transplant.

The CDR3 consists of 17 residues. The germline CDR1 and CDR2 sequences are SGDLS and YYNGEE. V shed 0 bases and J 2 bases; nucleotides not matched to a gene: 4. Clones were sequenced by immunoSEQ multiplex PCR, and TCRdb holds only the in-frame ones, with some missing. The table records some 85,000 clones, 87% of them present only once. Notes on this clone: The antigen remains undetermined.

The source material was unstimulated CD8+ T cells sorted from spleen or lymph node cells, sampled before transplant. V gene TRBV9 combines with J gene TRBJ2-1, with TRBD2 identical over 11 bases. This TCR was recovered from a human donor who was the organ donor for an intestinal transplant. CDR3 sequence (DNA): TGTGCCAGCAGCGTAGGCCTAGCGGGGGGTCCCTACAATGAGCAGTTCTTC. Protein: CASSVGLAGGPYNEQFF.